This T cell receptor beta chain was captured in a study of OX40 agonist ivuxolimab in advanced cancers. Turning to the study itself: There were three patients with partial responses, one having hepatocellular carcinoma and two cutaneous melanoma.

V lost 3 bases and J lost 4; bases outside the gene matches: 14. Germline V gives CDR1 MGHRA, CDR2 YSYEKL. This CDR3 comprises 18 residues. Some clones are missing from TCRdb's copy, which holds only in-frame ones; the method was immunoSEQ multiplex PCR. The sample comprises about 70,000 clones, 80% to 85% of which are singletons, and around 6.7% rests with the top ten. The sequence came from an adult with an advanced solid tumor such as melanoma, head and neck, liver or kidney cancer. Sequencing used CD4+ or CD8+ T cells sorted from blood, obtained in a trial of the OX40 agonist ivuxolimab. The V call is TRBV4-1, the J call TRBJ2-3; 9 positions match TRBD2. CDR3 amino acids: CASSHGGASGIVADTQYF. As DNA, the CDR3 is TGCGCCAGCAGCCACGGGGGGGCTAGCGGGATTGTGGCAGATACGCAGTATTTT.